This T cell receptor beta chain was found in a study of cytomegalovirus exposure and HLA in healthy donors. About this clone itself: Its cognate antigen is unknown.

The PCR was carried out with 60 Vbeta primers and 13 Jbeta primers. Only in-frame clones appear in the TCRdb table, and some are missing; sequencing was by immunoSEQ multiplex PCR. The top ten clones hold 6.3% of a sample with 180,000 or so clones, over 60% of them seen once. Regarding the study as a whole: Presence/absence analyses treated sequencing depth as roughly uniform across donors. Compared with the roughly 670-donor mean, an Asian-associated ancestry cluster reportedly had fewer N-insertions, according to a later analysis. TCR beta chain V- and J-gene trimming was linked, in a later analysis, to a missense variant in DCLRE1C. Later analysis placed DRB1 highest and HLA-C lowest in TCR association rates, which differed by HLA locus.

Germline values: CDR1 MGHDK, CDR2 SYGVNS. The CDR3 runs to 16 residues. With V trimmed by 6 bases and J by 2 bases, 7 bases remained unmatched. The sequence came from a man in his forties in good health and CMV-seropositive. This chain connects TRBV25-1 to TRBJ2-3, with 11 nucleotides matching TRBD1. Sequenced input: PBMCs. The CDR3, as DNA: TGTGCCAGCAGCGAGCGGACAGGGGGCATCACAGATACGCAGTATTTT. Its protein is CASSERTGGITDTQYF.